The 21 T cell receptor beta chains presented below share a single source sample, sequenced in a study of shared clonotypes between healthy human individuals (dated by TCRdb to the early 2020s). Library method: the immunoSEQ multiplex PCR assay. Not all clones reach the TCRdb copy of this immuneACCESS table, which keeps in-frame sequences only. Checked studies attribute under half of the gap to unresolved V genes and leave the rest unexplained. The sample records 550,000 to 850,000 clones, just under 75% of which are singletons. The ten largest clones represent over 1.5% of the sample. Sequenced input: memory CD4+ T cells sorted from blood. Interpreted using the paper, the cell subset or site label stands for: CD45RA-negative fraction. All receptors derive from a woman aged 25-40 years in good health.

CDR3 coding DNA: TGCGCCAGCAGCTCGGACGTAGACGGGGAAAAACTGTTTTTT. It specifies CASSSDVDGEKLFF. The J gene is TRBJ1-4, the V gene TRBV5-1; no clear D. The CDR3 has 14 residues. V lost 3 bases and J lost 8, with 14 bases in between. Germline assignment: CDR1 SGHRS and CDR2 YFSETQ.

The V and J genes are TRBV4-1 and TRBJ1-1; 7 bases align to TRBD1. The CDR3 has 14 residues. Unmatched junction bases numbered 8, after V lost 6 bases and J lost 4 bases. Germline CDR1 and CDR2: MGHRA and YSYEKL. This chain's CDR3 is CASRPPGGSTEAFF. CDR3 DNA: TGCGCCAGCAGACCACCAGGGGGGAGCACTGAAGCTTTCTTT.

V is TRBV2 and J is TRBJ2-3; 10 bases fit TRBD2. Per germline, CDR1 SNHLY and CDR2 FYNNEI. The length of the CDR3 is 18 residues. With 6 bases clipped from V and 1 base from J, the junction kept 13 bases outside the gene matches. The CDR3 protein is CASSQGASGRSGTDTQYF. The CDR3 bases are TGTGCCAGCAGCCAGGGGGCTAGCGGGAGATCGGGCACAGATACGCAGTATTTT.

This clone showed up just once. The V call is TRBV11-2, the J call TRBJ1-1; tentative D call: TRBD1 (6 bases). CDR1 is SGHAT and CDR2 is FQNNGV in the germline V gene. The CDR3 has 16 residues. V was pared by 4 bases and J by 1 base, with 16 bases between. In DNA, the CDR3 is TGTGCCAGCAGCTCGAGGTTGGGGGGCGGGAACACTGAAGCTTTCTTT. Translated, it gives CASSSRLGGGNTEAFF.

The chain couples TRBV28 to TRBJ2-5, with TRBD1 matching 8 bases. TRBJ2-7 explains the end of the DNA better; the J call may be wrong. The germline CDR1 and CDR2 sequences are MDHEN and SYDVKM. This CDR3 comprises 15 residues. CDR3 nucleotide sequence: TGTGCCAGCAGTTCTCACAGGGGGGCCTTATACGAGCAGTACTTC. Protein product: CASSSHRGALYEQYF.

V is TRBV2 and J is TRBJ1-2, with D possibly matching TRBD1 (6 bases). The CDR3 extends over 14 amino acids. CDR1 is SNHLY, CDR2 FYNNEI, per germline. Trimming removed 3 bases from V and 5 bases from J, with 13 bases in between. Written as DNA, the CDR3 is TGTGCCAGCAGTGAGGGACGGGGGCGGTATGGCTACACCTTC. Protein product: CASSEGRGRYGYTF.

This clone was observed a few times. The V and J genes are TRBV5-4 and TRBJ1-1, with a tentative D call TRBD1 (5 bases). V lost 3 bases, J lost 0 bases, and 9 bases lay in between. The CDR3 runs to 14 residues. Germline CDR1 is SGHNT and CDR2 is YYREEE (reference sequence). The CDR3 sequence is CASSWTQMNTEAFF. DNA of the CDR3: TGTGCCAGCAGCTGGACACAAATGAACACTGAAGCTTTCTTT.

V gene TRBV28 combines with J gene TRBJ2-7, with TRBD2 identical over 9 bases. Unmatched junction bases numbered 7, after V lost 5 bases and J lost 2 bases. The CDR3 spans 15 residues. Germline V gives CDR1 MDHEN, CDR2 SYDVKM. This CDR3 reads CASSRDSGSTYEQYF. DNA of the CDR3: TGTGCCAGCAGTCGCGATAGCGGGAGTACCTACGAGCAGTACTTC.

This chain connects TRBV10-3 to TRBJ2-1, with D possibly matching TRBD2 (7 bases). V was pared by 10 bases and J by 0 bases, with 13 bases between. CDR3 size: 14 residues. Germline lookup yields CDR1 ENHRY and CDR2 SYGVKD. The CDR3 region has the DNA TGTGCCACCGGGGGGCGGGACTCCTACAATGAGCAGTTCTTC. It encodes CATGGRDSYNEQFF.

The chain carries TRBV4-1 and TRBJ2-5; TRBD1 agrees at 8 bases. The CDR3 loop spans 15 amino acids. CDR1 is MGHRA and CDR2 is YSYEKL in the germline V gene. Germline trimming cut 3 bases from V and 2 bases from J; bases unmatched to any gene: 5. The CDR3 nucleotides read TGCGCCAGCAGCCAGGGGGACAGGAGACAAGAGACCCAGTACTTC. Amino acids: CASSQGDRRQETQYF.

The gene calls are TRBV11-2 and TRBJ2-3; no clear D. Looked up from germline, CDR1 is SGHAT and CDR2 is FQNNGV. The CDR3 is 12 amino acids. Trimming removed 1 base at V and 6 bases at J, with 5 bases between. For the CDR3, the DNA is TGTGCCAGCAGCTTAGGTTACGATACGCAGTATTTT. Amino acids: CASSLGYDTQYF.

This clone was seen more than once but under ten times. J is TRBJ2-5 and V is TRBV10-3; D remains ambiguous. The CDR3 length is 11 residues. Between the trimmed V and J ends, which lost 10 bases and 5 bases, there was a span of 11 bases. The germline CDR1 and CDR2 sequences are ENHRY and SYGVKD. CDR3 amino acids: CASRREETQYF. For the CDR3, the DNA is TGTGCCAGCCGACGAGAGGAGACCCAGTACTTC.

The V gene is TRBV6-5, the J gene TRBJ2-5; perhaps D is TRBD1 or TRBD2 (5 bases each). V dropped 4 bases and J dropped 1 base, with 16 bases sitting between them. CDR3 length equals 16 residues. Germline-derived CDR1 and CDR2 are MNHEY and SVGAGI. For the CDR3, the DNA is TGTGCCAGCAGTTTCCACTACAGGACTGGCCAAGAGACCCAGTACTTC. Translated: CASSFHYRTGQETQYF.

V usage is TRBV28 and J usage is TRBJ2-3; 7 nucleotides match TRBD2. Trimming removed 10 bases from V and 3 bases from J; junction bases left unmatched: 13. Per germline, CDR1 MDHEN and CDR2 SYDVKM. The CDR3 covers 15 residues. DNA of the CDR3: TGTGCCACCAAAACGAAGCGGGAATGGACAGATACGCAGTATTTT. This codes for CATKTKREWTDTQYF.

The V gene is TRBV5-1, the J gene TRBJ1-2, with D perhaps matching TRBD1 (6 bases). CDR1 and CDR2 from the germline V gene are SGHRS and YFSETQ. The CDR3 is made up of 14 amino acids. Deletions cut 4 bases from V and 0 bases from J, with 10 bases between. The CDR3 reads CASSRTGPNYGYTF. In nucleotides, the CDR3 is TGCGCCAGCAGCCGAACAGGGCCTAACTATGGCTACACCTTC. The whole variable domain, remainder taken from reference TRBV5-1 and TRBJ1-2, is KAGVTQTPRYLIKTRGQQVTLSCSPISGHRSVSWYQQTPGQGLQFLFEYFSETQRNKGNFPGRFSGRQFSNSRSEMNVSTLELGDSALYLCASSRTGPNYGYTFGSGTRLTVV.

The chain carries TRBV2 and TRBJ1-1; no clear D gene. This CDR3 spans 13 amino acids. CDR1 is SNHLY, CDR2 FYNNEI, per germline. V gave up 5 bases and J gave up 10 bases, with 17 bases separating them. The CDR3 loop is CASSFQSQGLAFF. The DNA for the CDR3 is TGTGCCAGCAGTTTTCAATCTCAAGGGTTAGCTTTCTTT.

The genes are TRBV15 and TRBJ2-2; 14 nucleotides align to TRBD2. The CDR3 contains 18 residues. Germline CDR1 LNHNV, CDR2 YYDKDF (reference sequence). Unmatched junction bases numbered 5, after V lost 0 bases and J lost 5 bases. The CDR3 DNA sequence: TGTGCCACCAGCAGAGACCTAGGACTAGCGGGAGGAACCGGGGAGCTGTTTTTT. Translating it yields CATSRDLGLAGGTGELFF.

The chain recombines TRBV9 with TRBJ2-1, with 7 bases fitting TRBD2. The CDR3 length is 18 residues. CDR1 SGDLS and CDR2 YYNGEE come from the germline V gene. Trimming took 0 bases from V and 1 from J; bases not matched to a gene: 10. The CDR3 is CASSVAAGVRLSYNEQFF. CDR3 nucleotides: TGTGCCAGCAGCGTAGCCGCGGGAGTGCGGCTTTCCTACAATGAGCAGTTCTTC.

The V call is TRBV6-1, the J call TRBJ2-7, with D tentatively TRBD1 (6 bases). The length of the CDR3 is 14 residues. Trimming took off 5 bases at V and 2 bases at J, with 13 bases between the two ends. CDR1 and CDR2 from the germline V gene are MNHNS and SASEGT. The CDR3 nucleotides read TGTGCCAGCAGTATGACAGGTCAGACCTACGAGCAGTACTTC. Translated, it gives CASSMTGQTYEQYF.

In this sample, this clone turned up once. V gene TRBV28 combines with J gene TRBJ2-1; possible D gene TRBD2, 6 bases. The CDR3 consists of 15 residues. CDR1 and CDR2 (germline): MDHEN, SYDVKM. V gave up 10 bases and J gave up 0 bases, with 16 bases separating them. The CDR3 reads CANRPSATSYNEQFF. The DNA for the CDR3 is TGTGCCAACCGTCCTAGCGCGACCTCCTACAATGAGCAGTTCTTC.

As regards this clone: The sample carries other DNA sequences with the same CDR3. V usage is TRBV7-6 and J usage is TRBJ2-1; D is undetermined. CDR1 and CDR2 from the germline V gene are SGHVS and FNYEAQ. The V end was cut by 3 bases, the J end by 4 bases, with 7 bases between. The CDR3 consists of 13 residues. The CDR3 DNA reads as TGTGCCAGCAGCTTGGGTCCATACAATGAGCAGTTCTTC. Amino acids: CASSLGPYNEQFF.